This T cell receptor (beta chain) came from a study of T cell responses to AZD1222 COVID-19 vaccine. As regards this clone: No antigen is known for it.

Notes on the study in general: Reports say nearly half of spike-specific TCRs go after unmutated variant regions. CD4 TCRs linked to vaccination spanned spike, dominating at 160-218 and 743-854.

Trimming cost V 3 bases and J 7 bases, with 7 bases left between them. The germline V gene has CDR1 SGHNT and CDR2 YYREEE (reference sequence). This CDR3 is 11 amino acids long. TCRdb's table, derived via immunoSEQ multiplex PCR, lists solely in-frame clones and lacks some. The sample records around 110,000 clones, more than 85% being singletons. The material sequenced was peripheral blood, taken on day 0 of AZD1222 vaccination. The clonotype originates from an adult in good health. The chain couples TRBV5-4 to TRBJ1-2; D is ambiguous. CDR3 loop: CASSSGFGYTF. As DNA, the CDR3 is TGTGCCAGCAGCTCAGGTTTTGGCTACACCTTC.